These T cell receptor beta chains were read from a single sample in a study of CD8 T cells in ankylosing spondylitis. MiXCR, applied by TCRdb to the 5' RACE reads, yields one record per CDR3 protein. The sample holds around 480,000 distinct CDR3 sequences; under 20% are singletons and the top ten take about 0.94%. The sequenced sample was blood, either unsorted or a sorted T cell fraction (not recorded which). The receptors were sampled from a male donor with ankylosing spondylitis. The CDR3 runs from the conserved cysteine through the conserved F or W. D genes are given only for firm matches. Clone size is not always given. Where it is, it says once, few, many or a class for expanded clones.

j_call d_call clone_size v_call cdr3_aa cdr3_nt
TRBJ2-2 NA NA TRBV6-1 CASSPLRGQTGELFF TGTGCCAGCAGTCCTTTGCGGGGGCAGACCGGGGAGCTGTTTTTT
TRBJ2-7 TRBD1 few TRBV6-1 CASSPWTGGTTGEQYF TGTGCCAGCAGTCCCTGGACAGGGGGCACTACGGGGGAGCAGTACTTC
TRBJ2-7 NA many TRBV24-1 CATSDGGTSAYEQYF TGTGCCACCAGTGATGGGGGGACGTCCGCCTACGAGCAGTACTTC
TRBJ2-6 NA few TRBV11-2 CASSYGNTGANVLTF TGTGCCAGCAGCTACGGGAATACTGGGGCCAACGTCCTGACTTTC
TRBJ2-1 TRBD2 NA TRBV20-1 CSVSGLGAKSSYNEQFF TGCAGTGTTTCCGGACTAGGCGCTAAAAGCTCCTACAATGAGCAGTTCTTC
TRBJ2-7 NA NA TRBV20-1 CSATTESSYEQYF TGCAGTGCCACCACTGAGAGCTCCTACGAGCAGTACTTC
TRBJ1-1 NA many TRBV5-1 CASSLDVGGARAEAFF TGCGCCAGCAGCTTGGACGTGGGCGGGGCCAGAGCTGAAGCTTTCTTT
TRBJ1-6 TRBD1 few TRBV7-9 CASSLSPGGNSPLHF TGTGCCAGCAGCTTATCTCCAGGGGGGAATTCACCCCTCCACTTT
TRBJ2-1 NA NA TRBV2 CASSEAPYREDEQFF TGTGCCAGCAGTGAAGCGCCTTACAGGGAAGATGAGCAGTTCTTC
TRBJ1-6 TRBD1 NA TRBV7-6 CASSLGTGPNSPLHF TGTGCCAGCAGCTTGGGGACAGGGCCTAATTCACCCCTCCACTTT
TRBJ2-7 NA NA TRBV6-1 CATSLSGFGEQYF TGTGCCACCAGCCTCTCAGGGTTTGGCGAGCAGTACTTC
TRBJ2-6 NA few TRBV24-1 CATSDEVAGANVLTF TGTGCCACCAGTGATGAGGTGGCTGGGGCCAACGTCCTGACTTTC
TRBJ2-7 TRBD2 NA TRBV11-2 CASSDGSGRGYEQYF TGTGCCAGCAGCGACGGAAGCGGGAGGGGGTACGAGCAGTACTTC
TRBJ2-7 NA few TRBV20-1 CSATRGGRAARGYEQYF TGCAGTGCCACCCGGGGAGGAAGGGCCGCGAGGGGCTACGAGCAGTACTTC
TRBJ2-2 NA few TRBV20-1 CSARDRAEITGELFF TGCAGTGCTAGAGATCGGGCAGAAATCACCGGGGAGCTGTTTTTT
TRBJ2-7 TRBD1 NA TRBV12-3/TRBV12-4 CASSLGDRAREQYF TGTGCCAGCAGTTTAGGGGACAGGGCTCGAGAGCAGTACTTC
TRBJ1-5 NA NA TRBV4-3 CASSQDWNQPQHF TGCGCCAGCAGCCAAGATTGGAATCAGCCCCAGCATTTT
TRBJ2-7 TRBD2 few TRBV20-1 CSARRGASGGDWEQYF TGCAGTGCTCGACGGGGGGCTAGCGGGGGAGACTGGGAGCAGTACTTC
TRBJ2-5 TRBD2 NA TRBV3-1 CASSQGGTSGKETQYF TGTGCCAGCAGCCAAGGAGGTACTAGCGGCAAAGAGACCCAGTACTTC
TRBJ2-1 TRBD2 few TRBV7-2 CASSHGLAAYNEQFF TGTGCCAGCAGCCATGGACTAGCGGCCTACAATGAGCAGTTCTTC
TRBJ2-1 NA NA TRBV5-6 CASSLRGSIYNEQFF TGTGCCAGCAGCTTGAGAGGGAGTATCTACAATGAGCAGTTCTTC
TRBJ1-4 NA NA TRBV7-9 CASSPTGSGTKLFF TGTGCCAGCAGCCCCACGGGGTCAGGGACGAAACTATTTTTT
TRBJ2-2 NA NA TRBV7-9 CASSPRGPLTGELFF TGTGCCAGCAGCCCAAGGGGTCCCCTGACCGGGGAGCTGTTTTTT
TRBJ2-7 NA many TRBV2 CASSEVYEQYF TGTGCCAGCAGTGAAGTCTACGAGCAGTACTTC
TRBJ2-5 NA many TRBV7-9 CASSRMNSWSRETQYF TGTGCCAGCAGCCGAATGAACTCCTGGAGTAGGGAGACCCAGTACTTC
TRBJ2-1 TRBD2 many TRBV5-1 CASDRGGGYNEQFF TGCGCCAGCGACCGTGGGGGAGGGTACAATGAGCAGTTCTTC